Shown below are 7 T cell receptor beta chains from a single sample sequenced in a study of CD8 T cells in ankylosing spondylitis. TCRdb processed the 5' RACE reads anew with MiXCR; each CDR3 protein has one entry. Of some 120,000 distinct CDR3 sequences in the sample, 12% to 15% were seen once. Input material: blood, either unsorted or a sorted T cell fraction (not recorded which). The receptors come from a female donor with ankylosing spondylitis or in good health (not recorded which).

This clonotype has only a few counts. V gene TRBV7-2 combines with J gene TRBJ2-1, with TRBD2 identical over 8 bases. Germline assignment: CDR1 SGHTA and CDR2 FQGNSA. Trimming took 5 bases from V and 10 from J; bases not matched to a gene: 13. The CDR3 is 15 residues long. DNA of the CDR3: TGTGCCAGCAGCATCTCTGTAGCGGGAACGGTGGAGCAGTTCTTC. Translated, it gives CASSISVAGTVEQFF.

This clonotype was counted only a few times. CDR3 region: CASSSGLAGRYNEQFF. In DNA form, the CDR3 reads TGTGCCAGCAGCTCAGGACTAGCGGGCCGCTACAATGAGCAGTTCTTC. The V and J genes are TRBV3-1 and TRBJ2-1; 11 nucleotides line up with TRBD2. The CDR3 consists of 16 residues. The germline gives CDR1 LGHDT, CDR2 YNNKEL (reference sequence). V gave up 5 bases and J gave up 3 bases; unmatched junction bases: 6.

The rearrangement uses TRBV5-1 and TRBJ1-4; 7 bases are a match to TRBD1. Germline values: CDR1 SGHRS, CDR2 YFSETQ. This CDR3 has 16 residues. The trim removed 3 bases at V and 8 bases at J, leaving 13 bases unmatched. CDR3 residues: CASSWAGQQRGEKLFF. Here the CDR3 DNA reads TGCGCCAGCAGCTGGGCGGGACAGCAAAGAGGAGAAAAACTGTTTTTT.

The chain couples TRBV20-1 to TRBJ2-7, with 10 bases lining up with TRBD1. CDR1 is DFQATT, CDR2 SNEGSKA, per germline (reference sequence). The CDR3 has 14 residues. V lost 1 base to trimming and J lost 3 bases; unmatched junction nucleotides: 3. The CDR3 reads CSARARDRGYEQYF. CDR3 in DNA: TGCAGTGCTAGAGCGAGGGACAGGGGCTACGAGCAGTACTTC.

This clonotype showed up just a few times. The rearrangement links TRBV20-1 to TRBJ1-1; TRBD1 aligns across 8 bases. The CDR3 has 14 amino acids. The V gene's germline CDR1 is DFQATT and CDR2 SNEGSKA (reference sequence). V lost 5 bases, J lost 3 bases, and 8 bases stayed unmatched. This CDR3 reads CSALYRGGYTEAFF. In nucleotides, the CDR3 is TGCAGTGCTCTCTACAGGGGGGGTTACACTGAAGCTTTCTTT.

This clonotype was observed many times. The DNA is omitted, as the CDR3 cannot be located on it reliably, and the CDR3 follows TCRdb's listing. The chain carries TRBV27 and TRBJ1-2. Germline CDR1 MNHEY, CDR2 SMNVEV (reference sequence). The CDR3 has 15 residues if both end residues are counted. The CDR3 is CASSSSTGGSYGYTF.

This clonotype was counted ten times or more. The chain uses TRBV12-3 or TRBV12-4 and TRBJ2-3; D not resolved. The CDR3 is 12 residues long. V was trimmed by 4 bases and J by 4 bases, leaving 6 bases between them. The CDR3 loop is CASSYSPDTQYF. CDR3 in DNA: TGTGCCAGCAGTTACTCCCCAGATACGCAGTATTTT.